This T cell receptor beta chain comes out of a study of cytomegalovirus exposure and HLA in healthy donors. In regard to this clone: Its specificity is not known.

Use of 60 Vbeta and 13 Jbeta primers characterized the PCR. Produced via immunoSEQ multiplex PCR; TCRdb's table is partial and in-frame only. The profile shows 150,000 to 200,000 clones, about 80% of them singletons. V dropped 4 bases and J dropped 2; count of bases not matched to a gene: 2. Looked up from germline, CDR1 is LNHNV and CDR2 is YYDKDF (reference sequence). This CDR3 is 14 amino acids long. Study-wide points: Listed as cytomegalovirus-associated were around 160 TCR beta chains. Within an earlier analysis, most TCR beta V segments proved productive either about 87% or about 30% of the time.

Healthy individuals who donated bone marrow served as the donors. The clonotype was recovered from a man over 45 in good health and CMV-seropositive. The source material was PBMCs. The rearrangement uses TRBV15 and TRBJ2-5, with TRBD1 matching 9 bases. The CDR3, as DNA: TGTGCCACCAGCACGGGGACAGGGCAAGAGACCCAGTACTTC. This translates into CATSTGTGQETQYF.